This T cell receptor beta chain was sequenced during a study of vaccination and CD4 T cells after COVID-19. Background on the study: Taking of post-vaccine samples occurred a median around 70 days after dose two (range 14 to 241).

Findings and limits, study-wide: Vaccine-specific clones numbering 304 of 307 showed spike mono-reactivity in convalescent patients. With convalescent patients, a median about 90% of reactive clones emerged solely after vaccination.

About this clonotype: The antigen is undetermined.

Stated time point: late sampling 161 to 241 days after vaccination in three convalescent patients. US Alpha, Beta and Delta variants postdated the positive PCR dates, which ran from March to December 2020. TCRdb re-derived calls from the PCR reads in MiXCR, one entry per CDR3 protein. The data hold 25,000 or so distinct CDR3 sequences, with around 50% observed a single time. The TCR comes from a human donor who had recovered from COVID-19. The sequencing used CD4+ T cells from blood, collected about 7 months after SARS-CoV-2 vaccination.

The CDR3 DNA reads TGCAGTGCTAGAACCCCAGGGGGCAGCCTGCACGAGCAGTACTTC. This gives the protein CSARTPGGSLHEQYF. The chain recombines TRBV20-1 with TRBJ2-7, with 8 nucleotides matching TRBD1. Looked up from germline, CDR1 is DFQATT and CDR2 is SNEGSKA (reference sequence). The CDR3 contains 15 residues. Losses at the gene ends were 2 bases for V and 5 bases for J; bases not matched to a gene: 11.